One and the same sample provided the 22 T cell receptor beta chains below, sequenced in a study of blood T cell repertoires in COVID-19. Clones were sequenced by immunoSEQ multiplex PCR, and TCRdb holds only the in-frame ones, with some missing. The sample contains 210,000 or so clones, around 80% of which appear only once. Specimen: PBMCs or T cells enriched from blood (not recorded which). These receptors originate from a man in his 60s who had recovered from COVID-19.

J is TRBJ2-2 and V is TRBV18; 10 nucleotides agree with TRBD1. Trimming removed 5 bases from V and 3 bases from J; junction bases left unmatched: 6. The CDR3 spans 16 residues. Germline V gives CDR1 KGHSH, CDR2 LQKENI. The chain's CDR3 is CASSLPGTGDTGELFF. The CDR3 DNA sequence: TGTGCCAGCTCATTGCCCGGGACAGGGGACACCGGGGAGCTGTTTTTT.

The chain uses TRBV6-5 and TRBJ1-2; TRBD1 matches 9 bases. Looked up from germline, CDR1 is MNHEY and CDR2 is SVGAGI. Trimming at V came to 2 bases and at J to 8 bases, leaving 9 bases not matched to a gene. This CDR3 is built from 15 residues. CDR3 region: CASSYQPGTGIGYTF. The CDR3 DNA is TGTGCCAGCAGTTACCAGCCCGGGACAGGGATCGGCTACACCTTC.

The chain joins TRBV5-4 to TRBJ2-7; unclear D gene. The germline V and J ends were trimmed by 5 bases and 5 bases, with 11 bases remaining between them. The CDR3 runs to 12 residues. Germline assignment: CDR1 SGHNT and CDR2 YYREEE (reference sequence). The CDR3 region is CASRPVADEQYF. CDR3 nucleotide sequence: TGTGCCAGCAGGCCTGTTGCGGACGAGCAGTACTTC.

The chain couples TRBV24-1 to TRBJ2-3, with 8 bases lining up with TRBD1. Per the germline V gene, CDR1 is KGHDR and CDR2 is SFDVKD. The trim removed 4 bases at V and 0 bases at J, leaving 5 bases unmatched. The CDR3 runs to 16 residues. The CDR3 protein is CATSEMDRASTDTQYF. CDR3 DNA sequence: TGTGCCACCAGTGAGATGGACAGGGCAAGCACAGATACGCAGTATTTT.

The CDR3 nucleotides read TGTGCCACCAGTGATTCTAGTTTCCCCCAATACGGTGAGCAGTTCTTC. Translating gives CATSDSSFPQYGEQFF. The V gene is TRBV24-1, the J gene TRBJ2-1; D unclear. Germline CDR1 is KGHDR and CDR2 is SFDVKD. CDR3 length: 16 amino acids. Trimming took off 2 bases at V and 9 bases at J, with 19 bases between the two ends.

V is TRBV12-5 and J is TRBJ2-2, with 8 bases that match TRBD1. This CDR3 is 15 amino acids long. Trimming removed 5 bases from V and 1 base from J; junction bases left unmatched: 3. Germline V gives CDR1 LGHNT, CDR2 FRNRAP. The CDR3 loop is CASGHGTGNTGELFF. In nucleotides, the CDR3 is TGTGCTAGTGGTCACGGGACAGGGAACACCGGGGAGCTGTTTTTT.

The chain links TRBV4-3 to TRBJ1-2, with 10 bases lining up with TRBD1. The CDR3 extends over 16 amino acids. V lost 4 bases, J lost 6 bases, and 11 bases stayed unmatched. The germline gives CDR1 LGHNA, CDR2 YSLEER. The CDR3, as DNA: TGCGCCAGCAGCCTGTTGTTGGGACAGGGGAGCGATGGCTACACCTTC. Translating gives CASSLLLGQGSDGYTF.

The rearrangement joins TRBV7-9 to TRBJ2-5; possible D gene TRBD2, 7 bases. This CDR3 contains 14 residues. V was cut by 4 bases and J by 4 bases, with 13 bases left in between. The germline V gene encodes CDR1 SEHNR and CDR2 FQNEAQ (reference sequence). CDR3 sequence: CASSSVGGRETQYF. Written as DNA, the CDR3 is TGTGCCAGCAGCTCAGTCGGGGGGCGAGAGACCCAGTACTTC.

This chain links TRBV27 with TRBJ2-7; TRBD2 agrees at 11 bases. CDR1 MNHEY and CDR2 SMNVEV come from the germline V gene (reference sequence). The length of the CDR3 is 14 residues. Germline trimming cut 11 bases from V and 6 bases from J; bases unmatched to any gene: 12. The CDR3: CASRGLAGGIEQYF. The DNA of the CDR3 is TGTGCCTCCCGCGGGCTAGCGGGGGGTATCGAGCAGTACTTC.

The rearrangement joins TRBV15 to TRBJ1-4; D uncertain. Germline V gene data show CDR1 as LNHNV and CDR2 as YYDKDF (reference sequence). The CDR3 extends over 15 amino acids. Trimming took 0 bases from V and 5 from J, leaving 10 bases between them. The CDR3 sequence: CATSRDRGNNEKLFF. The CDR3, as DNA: TGTGCCACCAGCAGAGATCGAGGGAACAATGAAAAACTGTTTTTT.

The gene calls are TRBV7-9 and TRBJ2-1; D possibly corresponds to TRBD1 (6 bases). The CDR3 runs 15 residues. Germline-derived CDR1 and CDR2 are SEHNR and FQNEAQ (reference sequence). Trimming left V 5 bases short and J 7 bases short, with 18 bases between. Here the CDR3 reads CASSPTGFLWNEQFF. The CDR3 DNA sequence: TGTGCCAGCAGCCCTACAGGGTTTCTGTGGAATGAGCAGTTCTTC.

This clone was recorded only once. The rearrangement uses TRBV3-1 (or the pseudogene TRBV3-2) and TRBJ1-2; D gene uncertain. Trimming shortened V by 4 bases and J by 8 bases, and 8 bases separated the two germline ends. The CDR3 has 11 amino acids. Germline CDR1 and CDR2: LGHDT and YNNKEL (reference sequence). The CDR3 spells CASSLGRGYTF. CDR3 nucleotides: TGTGCCAGCAGCCTAGGGAGGGGCTACACCTTC.

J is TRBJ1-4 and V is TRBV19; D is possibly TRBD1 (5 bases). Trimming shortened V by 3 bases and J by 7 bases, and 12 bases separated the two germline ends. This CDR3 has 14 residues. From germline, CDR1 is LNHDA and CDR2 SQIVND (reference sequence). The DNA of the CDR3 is TGTGCCAGTAGTATTGGCAGGGCGGCTGAAAAACTGTTTTTT. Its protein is CASSIGRAAEKLFF.

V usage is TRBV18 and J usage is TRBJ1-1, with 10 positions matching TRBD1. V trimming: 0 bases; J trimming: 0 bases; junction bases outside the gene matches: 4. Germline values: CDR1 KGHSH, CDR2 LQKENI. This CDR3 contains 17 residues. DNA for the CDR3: TGTGCCAGCTCACCACCGGGACAGGGGAGAATGAACACTGAAGCTTTCTTT. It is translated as CASSPPGQGRMNTEAFF.

The CDR3 spells CATSEGHGGYTF. The CDR3 coding sequence is TGTGCCACCAGTGAGGGGCACGGGGGCTACACCTTC. The chain joins TRBV24-1 to TRBJ1-2; D might be TRBD1 (5 bases). Germline values: CDR1 KGHDR, CDR2 SFDVKD. This CDR3 is built from 12 residues. V was trimmed by 4 bases and J by 8 bases, leaving 10 bases between them.

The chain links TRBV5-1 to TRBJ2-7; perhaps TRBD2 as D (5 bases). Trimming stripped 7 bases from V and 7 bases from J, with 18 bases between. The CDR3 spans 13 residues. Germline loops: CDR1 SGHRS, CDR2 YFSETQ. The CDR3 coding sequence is TGCGCCAGCTCCCCCCGCCCCGGAGGTGAGCAGTACTTC. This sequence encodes CASSPRPGGEQYF. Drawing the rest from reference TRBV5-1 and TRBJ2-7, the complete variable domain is KAGVTQTPRYLIKTRGQQVTLSCSPISGHRSVSWYQQTPGQGLQFLFEYFSETQRNKGNFPGRFSGRQFSNSRSEMNVSTLELGDSALYLCASSPRPGGEQYFGPGTRLTVT.

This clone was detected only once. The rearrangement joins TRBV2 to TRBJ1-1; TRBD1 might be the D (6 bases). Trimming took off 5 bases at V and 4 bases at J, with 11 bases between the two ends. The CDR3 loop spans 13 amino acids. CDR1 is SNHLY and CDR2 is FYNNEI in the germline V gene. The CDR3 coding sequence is TGTGCCAGCAGTACAGGGCTGGGCACTGAAGCTTTCTTT. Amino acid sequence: CASSTGLGTEAFF.

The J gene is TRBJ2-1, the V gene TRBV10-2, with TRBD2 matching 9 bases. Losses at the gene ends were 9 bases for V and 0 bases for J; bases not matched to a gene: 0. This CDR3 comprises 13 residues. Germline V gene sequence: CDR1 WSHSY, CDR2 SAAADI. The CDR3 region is CASSGGSYNEQFF. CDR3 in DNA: TGCGCCAGTAGCGGGGGCTCCTACAATGAGCAGTTCTTC.

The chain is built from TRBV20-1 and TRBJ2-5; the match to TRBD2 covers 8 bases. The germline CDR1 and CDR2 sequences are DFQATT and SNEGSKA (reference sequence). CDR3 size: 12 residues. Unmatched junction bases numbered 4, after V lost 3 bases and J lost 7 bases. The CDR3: CSASLSGGTQYF. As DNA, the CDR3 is TGCAGTGCTAGTTTAAGCGGGGGGACCCAGTACTTC.

The CDR3 here is CASSYTRQGANSPLHF. CDR3 DNA: TGTGCCAGCAGTTACACCCGACAGGGGGCTAATTCACCCCTCCACTTT. The rearrangement joins TRBV6-5 to TRBJ1-6; TRBD1 aligns across 10 bases. Germline CDR1 reads MNHEY; CDR2 reads SVGAGI. This CDR3 is 16 amino acids long. V dropped 2 bases and J dropped 6; count of bases not matched to a gene: 4.

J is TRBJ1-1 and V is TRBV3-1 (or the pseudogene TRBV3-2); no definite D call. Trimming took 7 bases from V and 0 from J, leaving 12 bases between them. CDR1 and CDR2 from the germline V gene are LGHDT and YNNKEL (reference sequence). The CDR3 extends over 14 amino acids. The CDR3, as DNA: TGTGCCAGCACCTCAAGCGAGGTGAACACTGAAGCTTTCTTT. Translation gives CASTSSEVNTEAFF.

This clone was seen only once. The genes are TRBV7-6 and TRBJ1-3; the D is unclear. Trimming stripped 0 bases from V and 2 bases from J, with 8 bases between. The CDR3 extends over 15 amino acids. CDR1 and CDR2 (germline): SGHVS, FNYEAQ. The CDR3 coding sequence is TGTGCCAGCAGCTTAGCGTACGGGACTGGAAACACCATATATTTT. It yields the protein CASSLAYGTGNTIYF.